The 22 T cell receptor beta chains below come from one sample, sequenced in a study of early T cells in non-severe SARS-CoV-2 infection. TCRdb reprocessed the 5' RACE reads with MiXCR, giving one entry per CDR3 protein. The sample has approximately 56,000 distinct CDR3 sequences, roughly a tenth seen once; the top ten hold approximately 6.5%. Material for sequencing was whole blood. The receptors here all came from an adult who was a healthcare worker with PCR-confirmed SARS-CoV-2 infection or an uninfected control (not recorded which).

This clonotype was seen repeatedly, ten times or more. The chain recombines TRBV11-2 with TRBJ2-3, with D tentatively TRBD2 (5 bases). CDR1 is SGHAT and CDR2 is FQNNGV in the germline V gene. The CDR3 runs to 15 residues. Trimming stripped 5 bases from V and 0 bases from J, with 12 bases between. The CDR3: CASSPRRTSTDTQYF. The CDR3 nucleotides read TGTGCCAGCAGCCCCCGACGGACTAGCACAGATACGCAGTATTTT.

This clonotype was observed a single time. This sequence may be a read error, since a much larger clone differs from it by one base. This chain uses TRBV7-8 with TRBJ1-2; D remains ambiguous. The CDR3 contains 15 residues. Germline-derived CDR1 and CDR2 are SGHVS and FQNEAQ. The CDR3 sequence is CVSSDRVQGRYGYTF. DNA of the CDR3: TGTGTCAGCAGCGATAGAGTCCAAGGACGCTATGGCTACACCTTC.

This clonotype was counted ten times or more. This chain connects TRBV6-5 to TRBJ2-3; 13 bases map to TRBD2. Germline CDR1 reads MNHEY; CDR2 reads SVGAGI. This CDR3 has 16 residues. J was trimmed by 1 base and V by 5 bases; bases with no gene match: 3. CDR3 nucleotides: TGTGCCAGCAGTCCCGGGACTAGCGGGGGCACAGATACGCAGTATTTT. It encodes CASSPGTSGGTDTQYF.

The sample holds many counts of this clonotype. The DNA for the CDR3 is TGCGCCAGCAGCCAACGAAGGGGGTCCGACGCGAACACCGGGGAGCTGTTTTTT. Amino acid sequence: CASSQRRGSDANTGELFF. The V gene is TRBV4-1, the J gene TRBJ2-2, with TRBD1 as a possible D gene (6 bases). Trimming removed 2 bases from V and 0 bases from J, with 16 bases in between. The CDR3 length is 18 residues. The germline V gene has CDR1 MGHRA and CDR2 YSYEKL.

The chain recombines TRBV10-3 with TRBJ1-2; D not certain. CDR1 ENHRY and CDR2 SYGVKD come from the germline V gene. Trimming took 6 bases from V and 3 from J, leaving 5 bases between them. The CDR3 has 11 amino acids. The CDR3 DNA is TGTGCCATCAGGGCAGACTATGGCTACACCTTC. Its translation: CAIRADYGYTF.

This clonotype was seen ten or more times. The chain links TRBV12-3 or TRBV12-4 to TRBJ1-6; a weak D match, TRBD1 (6 bases). The V gene lost 4 bases and the J gene lost 6 bases, with 13 bases spanning the gap. There are 15 residues in the CDR3. In DNA, the CDR3 is TGTGCCAGCAGTTCCCGGGACACCACTAATTCACCCCTCCACTTT. Residues: CASSSRDTTNSPLHF.

Ten or more counts support this clonotype. The chain carries TRBV5-4 and TRBJ2-3; D call uncertain. Trimming removed 4 bases from V and 2 bases from J, with 11 bases in between. CDR1 is SGHNT and CDR2 is YYREEE in the germline V gene (reference sequence). CDR3 size: 14 residues. CDR3 in DNA: TGTGCCAGCAGCCCGGCCCCTATCACAGATACGCAGTATTTT. It specifies CASSPAPITDTQYF. The full variable domain, its missing parts supplied by reference TRBV5-4 and TRBJ2-3, is ETGVTQSPTHLIKTRGQQVTLRCSSQSGHNTVSWYQQALGQGPQFIFQYYREEENGRGNFPPRFSGLQFPNYSSELNVNALELDDSALYLCASSPAPITDTQYFGPGTRLTVL.

This rearrangement joins TRBV12-5 to TRBJ2-5, with D hard to call. The V end was cut by 5 bases, the J end by 2 bases, with 12 bases between. CDR1 LGHNT and CDR2 FRNRAP come from the germline V gene. CDR3 length equals 14 residues. The chain's CDR3 is CASGLDSGQETQYF. The CDR3 DNA reads as TGTGCTAGTGGTCTGGATTCCGGTCAAGAGACCCAGTACTTC.

This clonotype was found a few times. The V call is TRBV5-1, the J call TRBJ2-7; possible D gene TRBD2, 6 bases. V gave up 4 bases and J gave up 2 bases, with 10 bases separating them. Germline V gives CDR1 SGHRS, CDR2 YFSETQ. CDR3 length: 13 amino acids. CDR3 bases: TGCGCCAGCAGCACGGGGGACCCCTACGAGCAGTACTTC. Protein sequence: CASSTGDPYEQYF.

At least ten counts were recorded for this clonotype. The J gene is TRBJ1-4, the V gene TRBV6-1; D is ambiguous. The germline gives CDR1 MNHNS, CDR2 SASEGT. V lost 5 bases, J lost 8 bases, and 15 bases lay in between. The CDR3 runs to 14 residues. CDR3 protein: CASSNIGRIEKLFF. CDR3 DNA: TGTGCCAGCAGTAATATAGGGAGGATCGAAAAACTGTTTTTT.

This clonotype has a count of ten or more. V is TRBV11-2 and J is TRBJ2-3; 8 positions agree with TRBD2. CDR1 is SGHAT, CDR2 FQNNGV, per germline. Unmatched junction bases numbered 8, after V lost 1 base and J lost 2 bases. CDR3 length equals 17 residues. Here the CDR3 DNA reads TGTGCCAGCAGCTTAGCACCGGGACTAGAGCCCACAGATACGCAGTATTTT. Translated: CASSLAPGLEPTDTQYF. The variable domain in full, with the rest retrieved from reference TRBV11-2 and TRBJ2-3, is EAGVAQSPRYKIIEKRQSVAFWCNPISGHATLYWYQQILGQGPKLLIQFQNNGVVDDSQLPKDRFSAERLKGVDSTLKIQPAKLEDSAVYLCASSLAPGLEPTDTQYFGPGTRLTVL.

This clonotype showed up just a few times. The chain is built from TRBV7-9 and TRBJ2-1; 8 bases fit TRBD2. J lost 5 bases, V lost 5 bases, and 8 bases had no gene match. The germline CDR1 and CDR2 sequences are SEHNR and FQNEAQ (reference sequence). CDR3 length: 15 amino acids. CDR3 nucleotide sequence: TGTGCCAGCAGCCCGGGACTAGGGTACCACAATGAGCAGTTCTTC. This gives the protein CASSPGLGYHNEQFF.

The chain uses TRBV27 and TRBJ1-2; the D gene is possibly TRBD1 (6 bases). Germline CDR1 reads MNHEY; CDR2 reads SMNVEV (reference sequence). The CDR3 sequence is 14 residues long. V was clipped by 6 bases and J by 4 bases, with 15 bases between them. CDR3 amino acids: CASSIGGYPYGYTF. CDR3 coding DNA: TGTGCCAGCAGCATAGGGGGGTACCCCTATGGCTACACCTTC.

The V and J genes are TRBV29-1 and TRBJ2-3; 9 bases fit TRBD2. V was pared by 4 bases and J by 0 bases, with 5 bases of the junction left unmatched. From germline, CDR1 is SQVTM and CDR2 ANQGSEA. The CDR3 is made up of 15 amino acids. In nucleotides, the CDR3 is TGCAGCGTTGTTCTAGCGGGACCTAGCACAGATACGCAGTATTTT. Its protein product is CSVVLAGPSTDTQYF.

This clonotype was seen repeatedly, ten times or more. The rearrangement uses TRBV6-2 or TRBV6-3 and TRBJ2-5; TRBD1 agrees at 8 bases. Trimming at V came to 6 bases and at J to 7 bases, leaving 7 bases not matched to a gene. In germline, CDR1 is MNHEY, CDR2 SVGEGT. There are 13 residues in the CDR3. The CDR3 DNA is TGTGCCAGCAGAGTGACAGGGGATGGGACCCAGTACTTC. Its protein is CASRVTGDGTQYF.

This clonotype appeared a few times. The chain carries TRBV7-9 and TRBJ2-1; D is unclear. The CDR3 consists of 12 residues. Germline lookup yields CDR1 SEHNR and CDR2 FQNEAQ (reference sequence). The V end was cut by 5 bases, the J end by 6 bases, with 8 bases between. This CDR3 is CASSLVTNEQFF. The CDR3 DNA follows: TGTGCCAGCAGCCTCGTCACCAATGAGCAGTTCTTC.

The chain recombines TRBV29-1 with TRBJ2-5; TRBD2 might be the D (5 bases). The ends were cut back, 4 bases at V and 4 bases at J, with 13 bases in the middle. The CDR3 runs to 13 residues. Germline CDR1 is SQVTM and CDR2 is ANQGSEA. CDR3 amino acids: CSVVTGFGETQYF. CDR3 coding DNA: TGCAGCGTTGTAACGGGGTTCGGAGAGACCCAGTACTTC.

In its sample, this clonotype was seen many times. This rearrangement joins TRBV5-5 to TRBJ2-3; the D is unclear. The CDR3 loop spans 13 amino acids. CDR1 SGHKS and CDR2 YYEKEE come from the germline V gene (reference sequence). V lost 0 bases, J lost 7 bases, and 9 bases lay in between. DNA of the CDR3: TGTGCCAGCAGCTTGGAACTGCCGCATACGCAGTATTTT. This codes for CASSLELPHTQYF.

This clonotype was observed many times. The chain employs TRBV12-3 or TRBV12-4 and TRBJ2-1; TRBD2 aligns across 10 bases. This CDR3 contains 15 residues. With 1 base clipped from V and 9 bases from J, the junction kept 6 bases outside the gene matches. As DNA, the CDR3 is TGTGCCAGCAGTTTAGGTAGCGGGAGGTTTATTGAGCAGTTCTTC. Its translation: CASSLGSGRFIEQFF.

This clonotype was counted at least ten times. The V call is TRBV7-2, the J call TRBJ1-2, with D tentatively TRBD1 (5 bases). V lost 4 bases and J 4 bases, leaving 13 bases between the germline ends. The CDR3 is made up of 14 amino acids. Germline-derived CDR1 and CDR2 are SGHTA and FQGNSA. The CDR3 protein is CASSWPGPGYGYTF. As DNA, the CDR3 is TGTGCCAGCAGCTGGCCAGGGCCTGGCTATGGCTACACCTTC.

This clonotype has a count of ten or more. The chain employs TRBV11-2 and TRBJ1-5; 7 nucleotides line up with TRBD1. V dropped 5 bases and J dropped 7; count of bases not matched to a gene: 5. The germline CDR1 and CDR2 sequences are SGHAT and FQNNGV. This CDR3 contains 13 residues. In nucleotides, the CDR3 is TGTGCCAGCAGCCGGACAGGAGGACAGCCCCAGCATTTT. This translates into CASSRTGGQPQHF.

The J gene is TRBJ1-1, the V gene TRBV5-1; D is possibly TRBD1 (5 bases). V lost 1 base and J 5 bases, leaving 9 bases between the germline ends. Looked up from germline, CDR1 is SGHRS and CDR2 is YFSETQ. This CDR3 has 13 residues. CDR3 loop: CASSLWGRTEAFF. The CDR3 DNA reads TGCGCCAGCAGCTTGTGGGGGAGAACTGAAGCTTTCTTT.